A selection of T cell receptor beta chains follows, all from one sample in a study of blood T cells in healthy people across ages. From the 5' RACE reads, TCRdb called clonotypes with MiXCR, one entry per CDR3 protein. The table records around 1.5 million distinct CDR3 sequences, almost 35% of them present only once. Sequences were obtained from blood. The receptor source for this set is a woman aged 25 to 39 in good health. The CDR3 runs from the conserved cysteine through the conserved F or W. Fields, in order: J gene, clone size, D gene, V gene, CDR3 protein, CDR3 DNA. The D gene is left open where the match is weak. Expanded clones get a size class; other rows say once, few or many, or leave the size out.

J gene: TRBJ2-5; clone size: NA; D gene: TRBD2; V gene: TRBV3-1; CDR3 protein: CASSQELRGEAQYF; CDR3 DNA: TGTGCCAGCAGCCAAGAATTGCGGGGGGAGGCCCAGTACTTC
J gene: TRBJ2-4; clone size: NA; D gene: NA; V gene: TRBV20-1; CDR3 protein: CSARVLRGASNKGKNIQYF; CDR3 DNA: TGCAGTGCTAGAGTACTTCGGGGCGCGAGCAATAAGGGCAAAAACATTCAGTACTTC
J gene: TRBJ2-1; clone size: few; D gene: TRBD2; V gene: TRBV27; CDR3 protein: CASSPIRLAGGSTYNEQFF; CDR3 DNA: TGTGCCAGCAGCCCGATCAGACTAGCGGGGGGGTCAACCTACAATGAGCAGTTCTTC
J gene: TRBJ2-3; clone size: NA; D gene: NA; V gene: TRBV20-1; CDR3 protein: CSAPLADGTDTQYF; CDR3 DNA: TGCAGTGCTCCGTTAGCGGACGGCACAGATACGCAGTATTTT
J gene: TRBJ1-1; clone size: many; D gene: NA; V gene: TRBV29-1; CDR3 protein: CSGTRLGGEAFF; CDR3 DNA: TGCAGCGGAACAAGACTGGGGGGTGAAGCTTTCTTT
J gene: TRBJ1-1; clone size: NA; D gene: NA; V gene: TRBV5-1; CDR3 protein: CASSYAQVVNTEAFF; CDR3 DNA: TGCGCCAGCAGTTATGCCCAGGTGGTGAACACTGAAGCTTTCTTT
J gene: TRBJ2-4; clone size: many; D gene: NA; V gene: TRBV2; CDR3 protein: CASSESRLWAKNIQYF; CDR3 DNA: TGTGCCAGCAGTGAGTCGAGGCTCTGGGCCAAAAACATTCAGTACTTC
J gene: TRBJ1-5; clone size: NA; D gene: TRBD1; V gene: TRBV6-1; CDR3 protein: CASSGGGYSNQPQHF; CDR3 DNA: TGTGCCAGCAGTGGAGGGGGCTATAGCAATCAGCCCCAGCATTTT
J gene: TRBJ2-1; clone size: NA; D gene: TRBD2; V gene: TRBV20-1; CDR3 protein: CSATHSGGGSYNEQFF; CDR3 DNA: TGCAGTGCTACCCATAGCGGGGGAGGATCCTACAATGAGCAGTTCTTC
J gene: TRBJ2-1; clone size: NA; D gene: NA; V gene: TRBV9; CDR3 protein: CASGASRGSSYNEQFF; CDR3 DNA: TGTGCCAGCGGCGCCTCACGGGGGAGCTCCTACAATGAGCAGTTCTTC
J gene: TRBJ1-1; clone size: NA; D gene: TRBD1; V gene: TRBV20-1; CDR3 protein: CSARRTGKAFF; CDR3 DNA: TGCAGTGCTAGAAGGACAGGGAAAGCTTTCTTT
J gene: TRBJ1-4; clone size: NA; D gene: TRBD1; V gene: TRBV7-9; CDR3 protein: CTSSKHEQGAVEKLFF; CDR3 DNA: TGTACCAGCAGCAAACACGAACAGGGGGCAGTTGAAAAACTGTTTTTT
J gene: TRBJ2-2; clone size: NA; D gene: NA; V gene: TRBV5-1; CDR3 protein: CASSLSITATNTGELFF; CDR3 DNA: TGCGCCAGCAGTCTCTCTATTACTGCTACGAACACCGGGGAGCTGTTTTTT
J gene: TRBJ2-1; clone size: few; D gene: NA; V gene: TRBV20-1; CDR3 protein: CSASRQGFYNEQFF; CDR3 DNA: TGCAGTGCTTCCCGGCAGGGCTTCTACAATGAGCAGTTCTTC
J gene: TRBJ2-1; clone size: NA; D gene: TRBD2; V gene: TRBV3-1; CDR3 protein: CAGPSPTSGIYNEQFF; CDR3 DNA: TGTGCCGGTCCGTCCCCAACCAGCGGGATATACAATGAGCAGTTCTTC
J gene: TRBJ2-1; clone size: few; D gene: NA; V gene: TRBV3-1; CDR3 protein: CASSQDWADNEQFF; CDR3 DNA: TGTGCCAGCAGCCAAGATTGGGCAGACAATGAGCAGTTCTTC
J gene: TRBJ1-2; clone size: NA; D gene: NA; V gene: TRBV12-3/TRBV12-4; CDR3 protein: CASTQGGGVLGYTF; CDR3 DNA: TGTGCCAGCACTCAGGGAGGGGGGGTCCTTGGCTACACCTTC
J gene: TRBJ2-3; clone size: NA; D gene: TRBD2; V gene: TRBV15; CDR3 protein: CATSRELAITTDTQYF; CDR3 DNA: TGTGCCACCAGCAGAGAACTAGCGATTACCACAGATACGCAGTATTTT
J gene: TRBJ2-7; clone size: NA; D gene: NA; V gene: TRBV7-2; CDR3 protein: CASSPSSPGRGAYEQYF; CDR3 DNA: TGTGCCAGCAGCCCATCGTCCCCGGGCAGGGGCGCCTACGAGCAGTACTTC
J gene: TRBJ2-5; clone size: few; D gene: TRBD2; V gene: TRBV12-3/TRBV12-4; CDR3 protein: CASSVQAGGPETQYF; CDR3 DNA: TGTGCCAGCAGCGTTCAAGCGGGGGGGCCAGAGACCCAGTACTTC
J gene: TRBJ1-1; clone size: NA; D gene: NA; V gene: TRBV29-1; CDR3 protein: CSLYDRGEGEAFF; CDR3 DNA: TGCAGCTTATATGACAGAGGGGAGGGTGAAGCTTTCTTT
J gene: TRBJ1-6; clone size: few; D gene: NA; V gene: TRBV4-1; CDR3 protein: CASSQEVNARESPLHF; CDR3 DNA: TGCGCCAGCAGCCAAGAAGTCAACGCTCGGGAATCACCCCTTCACTTT
J gene: TRBJ2-3; clone size: many; D gene: NA; V gene: TRBV27; CDR3 protein: CASSFLSTDTQYF; CDR3 DNA: TGTGCCAGCAGTTTTCTCTCCACAGATACGCAGTATTTT
J gene: TRBJ1-1; clone size: NA; D gene: NA; V gene: TRBV12-3/TRBV12-4; CDR3 protein: CASTTQGGVTEAFF; CDR3 DNA: TGTGCCAGCACCACGCAGGGAGGCGTCACTGAAGCTTTCTTT
J gene: TRBJ2-3; clone size: few; D gene: NA; V gene: TRBV30; CDR3 protein: CAWSVGDTDTQYF; CDR3 DNA: TGTGCCTGGAGTGTCGGGGACACAGATACGCAGTATTTT
J gene: TRBJ2-5; clone size: NA; D gene: NA; V gene: TRBV3-1; CDR3 protein: CASSQVGRLETQYF; CDR3 DNA: TGTGCCAGCAGCCAAGTTGGGCGACTAGAGACCCAGTACTTC
J gene: TRBJ2-3; clone size: many; D gene: NA; V gene: TRBV3-1; CDR3 protein: CASSQFQDTQYF; CDR3 DNA: TGTGCCAGCAGCCAGTTTCAAGATACGCAGTATTTT
J gene: TRBJ2-7; clone size: few; D gene: TRBD1; V gene: TRBV5-1; CDR3 protein: CASSRGGDRGYEQYF; CDR3 DNA: TGCGCCAGCAGCCGAGGGGGGGACAGGGGTTACGAGCAGTACTTC
J gene: TRBJ1-1; clone size: NA; D gene: NA; V gene: TRBV4-2; CDR3 protein: CASSQAHQVSAFF; CDR3 DNA: TGTGCCAGCAGCCAAGCTCACCAGGTTTCGGCTTTCTTT
J gene: TRBJ2-1; clone size: many; D gene: NA; V gene: TRBV20-1; CDR3 protein: CSARDDERPYNEQFF; CDR3 DNA: TGCAGTGCTAGGGATGATGAGCGCCCCTACAATGAGCAGTTCTTC
J gene: TRBJ1-2; clone size: NA; D gene: TRBD1; V gene: TRBV5-1; CDR3 protein: CASSIGQASLHGYTF; CDR3 DNA: TGCGCCAGCAGCATCGGACAGGCCAGCCTTCATGGCTACACCTTC
J gene: TRBJ2-5; clone size: few; D gene: NA; V gene: TRBV20-1; CDR3 protein: CSARDQGGRGEQYF; CDR3 DNA: TGCAGTGCTAGAGATCAAGGGGGACGAGGGGAGCAGTACTTC